The source of this T cell receptor beta chain is a study of CD8 T cells in Susac syndrome (dated by TCRdb to the late 2010s). Regarding the research as a whole: Whether CD8+ T cell activation and differentiation in Susac syndrome was antigen driven was tested using repertoire sequencing. Study-wide conclusions, independent of this receptor: The number of individuals in the TCR sequencing and HLA analysis was acknowledged as relatively small.

RNA was extracted using the RNeasy kit, and about 0.45 to 1 ug of the RNA was reverse transcribed with random hexamers. The immunoSEQ multiplex PCR assay, covering 54 Vbeta and 13 Jbeta segments, was used to amplify TCR beta CDR3 regions. PCR amplification bias was corrected by using a synthetic template baseline for primer optimization and computational correction. The authors' analysis ran thus. Reads were annotated to V, D and J genes per IMGT and analyzed with immunoSEQ Analyzer, keeping only productive sequences. To calculate clonality, Shannon entropy was normalized by log2 of the number of productive unique sequences and then subtracted from one. For each patient and control, public and private clones were evaluated among the 100 most prevalent clones. Clones were defined as Susac-specific when absent from the healthy and MS cohorts, from over a thousand published viral clones and from other ImmuneACCESS disease sequences. TCRdb trimmed public reads at Q25 via fastp, called clones via MiXCR and kept in-frame beta chains. Rows with a matching CDR3 protein are joined into one entry that keeps the most common DNA and genes. TCRdb's processing, not the authors' own work, is the source of the V and J calls. Recorded for this sample are about 140,000 distinct CDR3 sequences; 85% to 95% of them occurred a single time. Jointly, the top ten make up approximately 0.11% of the sample.

At the junction V is shortened by 1 base and J by 6 bases; bases outside the gene matches: 1. The germline V gene (reference sequence) provides CDR1 GTSNPN and CDR2 SVGIG. The CDR3 measures 15 amino acids from cysteine to phenylalanine. Here the CDR3 DNA is all that survives: 45 bases in frame from base 1. For this clonotype: The clone's antigen remains unknown. No base quality values were provided; no much bigger clone lies one nucleotide off.

Peripheral blood CD8+ and CD4+ T cells from healthy donors, Susac syndrome patients and multiple sclerosis patients were profiled by high-throughput TCR beta sequencing. Treatment-naive patients with stable or active relapsing-remitting disease fulfilling revised McDonald criteria were used as multiple sclerosis controls. Bulk CD8+ and CD4+ T cells were purified magnetically by negative isolation, whereas CD8+ TEMRA cells were enriched by FACS. Blood was drawn into EDTA tubes, processed within 24 hours, and PBMCs were isolated by density gradient centrifugation. PBMCs intended for TCR sequencing were frozen in liquid nitrogen and were later thawed in a 37 degrees C water bath. The sorted or isolated CD4+, CD8+ and CD8+ TEMRA cells reached a purity of at least 90%.

The TCR comes from a human donor with multiple sclerosis. This sequence uses TRBV30 and TRBJ2-1; 15 central nucleotides agree with TRBD2. Sequencing was carried out using CD4+ T cells from PBMCs. The nucleotides are TGTGCCTGGAGTGAGGGACTAGCGGGGGGCAATGAGCAGTTCTTC. This sequence encodes CAWSEGLAGGNEQFF.